This paragraph reports one T cell receptor (beta chain). Its specificity is unknown. The record originates from a study of beta chain features in type 1 diabetes. General observations from the study: Possibly, sequencing cDNA over-represented cells that had high TCR expression levels. Although PCR might favor shorter templates, it would do so equally in patients and controls.

CDR1 is SGHDT and CDR2 is YYEEEE in the germline V gene. The length of the CDR3 is 14 residues. The V and J ends lost 0 bases and 0 bases respectively, with 7 bases between them. The authors reverse transcribed all of the isolated RNA, so sequencing captured expressed TCRB transcripts. Clones were sequenced by immunoSEQ multiplex PCR, and TCRdb holds only the in-frame ones, with some missing. Of under 150,000 clones listed, roughly 53% are singletons. The sequence was obtained from a man aged 18 to 29 in good health. This sequence joins TRBV5-6 and TRBJ2-7; D possibly corresponds to TRBD2 (6 bases). The material sequenced was Tregs from blood. DNA of the CDR3: TGTGCCAGCAGCTTGGTGGGGGGCTCCTACGAGCAGTACTTC. Amino acids: CASSLVGGSYEQYF. Based on the CDR3 plus reference TRBV5-6 and TRBJ2-7, the full variable domain is DAGVTQSPTHLIKTRGQQVTLRCSPKSGHDTVSWYQQALGQGPQFIFQYYEEEERQRGNFPDRFSGHQFPNYSSELNVNALLLGDSALYLCASSLVGGSYEQYFGPGTRLTVT.